The clone carrying this T cell receptor beta chain was observed a few times. Antigen: not known. These data are taken from a study of T-cell memory formation after mild COVID-19. Study details: Among the donors, TCR clusters were largely specific to each donor. Study results and limitations: Second-wave clones peaking on day 37 lacked confirmed SARS-CoV-2 specificity. A balance of CD4 and CD8 characterized clones contracting day 15 to 85, whereas later expanders leaned CD4+.

The authors produced TCR alpha and TCR beta cDNA libraries with sample barcodes and UMIs by 5'RACE using constant-segment primers. One entry per CDR3 protein results from TCRdb running MiXCR on the 5' RACE reads. The data hold around 430,000 distinct CDR3 sequences, with approximately 16% observed a single time. Germline CDR1 is WSHSY and CDR2 is SAAADI. The V gene lost 0 bases and the J gene lost 4 bases, with 7 bases spanning the gap. The CDR3 loop spans 14 amino acids. The chain carries TRBV10-2 and TRBJ1-5; no reliable D call. This sequence was found in a man younger than 30 who had mild COVID-19 (a few samples of this study predate the infection). Cell type and time point are not known. The sample comprised PBMCs or a T cell subset sorted from them (not recorded which). CDR3 nucleotide sequence: TGCGCCAGCAGTGAGTCGACTCGGAATCAGCCCCAGCATTTT. Amino acids: CASSESTRNQPQHF.